The T cell receptor beta chain described here comes from a study of cytomegalovirus exposure and HLA in healthy donors. The study, taken as a whole, reports: The authors listed 164 TCR beta chains as cytomegalovirus-associated. First-cohort TCR clusters were later found to tend to co-occur in the approximately 120 validation repertoires.

Comment on this clone: The antigen remains undetermined.

The germline V gene has CDR1 SGHDT and CDR2 YYEEEE. V lost 0 bases to trimming and J lost 3 bases; unmatched junction nucleotides: 5. This CDR3 has 15 amino acids. Using immunoSEQ multiplex PCR, the repertoire was profiled, and TCRdb retains in-frame clones only, with some absent. In the table there are about 300,000 clones, roughly 90% of which are singletons. The sequence came from a woman between 18 and 30 years old in good health and CMV-seronegative. Sample: PBMCs. The chain recombines TRBV5-6 with TRBJ2-7; 8 bases are shared with TRBD2. Here the CDR3 reads CASSLELAANYEQYF. CDR3 coding DNA: TGTGCCAGCAGCTTGGAACTAGCGGCAAACTACGAGCAGTACTTC.